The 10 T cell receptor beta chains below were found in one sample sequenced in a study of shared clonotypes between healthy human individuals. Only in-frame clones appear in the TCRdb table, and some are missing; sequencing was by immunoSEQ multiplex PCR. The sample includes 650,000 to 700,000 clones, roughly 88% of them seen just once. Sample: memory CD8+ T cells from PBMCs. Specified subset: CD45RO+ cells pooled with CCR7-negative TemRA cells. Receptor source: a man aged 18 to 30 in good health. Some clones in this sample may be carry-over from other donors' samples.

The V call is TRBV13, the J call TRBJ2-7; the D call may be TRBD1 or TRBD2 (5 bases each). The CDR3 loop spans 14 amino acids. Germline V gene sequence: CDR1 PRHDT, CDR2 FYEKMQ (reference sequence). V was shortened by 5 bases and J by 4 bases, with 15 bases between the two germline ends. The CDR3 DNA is TGTGCCAGCAGCGGACCGGGACGGTCTTACGAGCAGTACTTC. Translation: CASSGPGRSYEQYF.

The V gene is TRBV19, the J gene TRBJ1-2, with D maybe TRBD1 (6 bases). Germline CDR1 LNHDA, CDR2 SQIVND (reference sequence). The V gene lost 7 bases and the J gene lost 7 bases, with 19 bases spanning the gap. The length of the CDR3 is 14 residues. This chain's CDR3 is CASTEYSGVGGYTF. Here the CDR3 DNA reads TGTGCCAGTACCGAGTACTCAGGGGTTGGTGGCTACACCTTC.

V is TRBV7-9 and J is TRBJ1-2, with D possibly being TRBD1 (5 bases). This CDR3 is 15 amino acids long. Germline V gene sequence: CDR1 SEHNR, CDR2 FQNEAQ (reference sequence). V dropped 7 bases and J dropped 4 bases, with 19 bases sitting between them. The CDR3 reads CASINRGEGVYGYTF. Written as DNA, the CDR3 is TGTGCCAGCATAAACCGGGGGGAAGGGGTCTATGGCTACACCTTC. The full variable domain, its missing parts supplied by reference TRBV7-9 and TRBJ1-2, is DTGVSQNPRHKITKRGQNVTFRCDPISEHNRLYWYRQTLGQGPEFLTYFQNEAQLEKSRLLSDRFSAERPKGSFSTLEIQRTEQGDSAMYLCASINRGEGVYGYTFGSGTRLTVV.

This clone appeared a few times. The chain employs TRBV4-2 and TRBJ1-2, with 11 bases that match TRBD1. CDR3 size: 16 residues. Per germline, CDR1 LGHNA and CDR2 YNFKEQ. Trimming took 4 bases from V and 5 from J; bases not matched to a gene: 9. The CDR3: CASSPGQGAESYGYTF. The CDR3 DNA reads TGTGCCAGCAGCCCTGGACAGGGGGCCGAGAGTTATGGCTACACCTTC.

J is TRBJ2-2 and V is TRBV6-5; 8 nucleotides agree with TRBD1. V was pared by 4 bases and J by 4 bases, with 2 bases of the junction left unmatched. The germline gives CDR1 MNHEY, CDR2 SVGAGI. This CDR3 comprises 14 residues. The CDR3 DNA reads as TGTGCCAGCAGTTGGACAGGGATCACCGGGGAGCTGTTTTTT. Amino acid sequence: CASSWTGITGELFF.

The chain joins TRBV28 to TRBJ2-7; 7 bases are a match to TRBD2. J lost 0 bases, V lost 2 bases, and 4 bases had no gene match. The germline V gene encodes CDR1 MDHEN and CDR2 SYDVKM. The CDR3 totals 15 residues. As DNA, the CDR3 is TGTGCCAGCAGTTTAGCGGGAGCCCACTCCTACGAGCAGTACTTC. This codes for CASSLAGAHSYEQYF. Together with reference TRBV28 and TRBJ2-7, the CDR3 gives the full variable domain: DVKVTQSSRYLVKRTGEKVFLECVQDMDHENMFWYRQDPGLGLRLIYFSYDVKMKEKGDIPEGYSVSREKKERFSLILESASTNQTSMYLCASSLAGAHSYEQYFGPGTRLTVT.

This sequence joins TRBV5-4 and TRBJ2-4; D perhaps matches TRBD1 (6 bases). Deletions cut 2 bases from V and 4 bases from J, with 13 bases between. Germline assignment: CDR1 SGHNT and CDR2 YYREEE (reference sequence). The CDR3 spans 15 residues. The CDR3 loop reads CASSFVDGQKNIQYF. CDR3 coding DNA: TGTGCCAGCAGCTTTGTTGACGGACAGAAAAACATTCAGTACTTC.

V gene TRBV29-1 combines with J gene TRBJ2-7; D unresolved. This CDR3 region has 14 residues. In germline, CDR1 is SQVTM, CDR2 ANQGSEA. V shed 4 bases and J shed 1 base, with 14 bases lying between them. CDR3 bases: TGCAGCGTTGGATCTGCGTTCGGTTCCTACGAGCAGTACTTC. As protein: CSVGSAFGSYEQYF.

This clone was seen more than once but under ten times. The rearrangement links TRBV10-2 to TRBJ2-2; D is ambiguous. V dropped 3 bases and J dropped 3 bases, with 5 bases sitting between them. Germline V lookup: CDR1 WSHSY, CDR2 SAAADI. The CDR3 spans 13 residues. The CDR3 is CASSDRDTGELFF. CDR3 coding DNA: TGCGCCAGCAGTGACCGAGACACCGGGGAGCTGTTTTTT.

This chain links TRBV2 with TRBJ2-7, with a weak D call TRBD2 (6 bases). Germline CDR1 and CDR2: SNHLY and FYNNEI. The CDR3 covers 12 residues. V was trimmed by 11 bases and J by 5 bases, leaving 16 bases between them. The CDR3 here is CAGYRGGNEQYF. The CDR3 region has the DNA TGTGCCGGGTATCGGGGCGGGAACGAGCAGTACTTC.